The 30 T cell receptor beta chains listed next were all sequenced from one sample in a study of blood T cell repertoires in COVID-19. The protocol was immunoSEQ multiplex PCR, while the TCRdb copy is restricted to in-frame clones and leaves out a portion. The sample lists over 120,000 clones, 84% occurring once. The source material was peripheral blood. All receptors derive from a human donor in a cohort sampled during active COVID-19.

For the CDR3, the DNA is TGTGCCAGCAGTGATTTAGACAGGGGTTTCGAGACCCAGTACTTC. Translating gives CASSDLDRGFETQYF. This chain connects TRBV2 to TRBJ2-5; 8 positions match TRBD1. The germline V gene has CDR1 SNHLY and CDR2 FYNNEI. V lost 3 bases to trimming and J lost 5 bases; unmatched junction nucleotides: 8. The CDR3 runs 15 residues.

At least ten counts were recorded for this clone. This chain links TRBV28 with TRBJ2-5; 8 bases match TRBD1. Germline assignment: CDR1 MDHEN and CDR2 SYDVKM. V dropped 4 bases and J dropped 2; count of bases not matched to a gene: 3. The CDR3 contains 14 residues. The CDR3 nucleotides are TGTGCCAGCAGTTCCCGGACAGGGCAAGAGACCCAGTACTTC. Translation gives CASSSRTGQETQYF.

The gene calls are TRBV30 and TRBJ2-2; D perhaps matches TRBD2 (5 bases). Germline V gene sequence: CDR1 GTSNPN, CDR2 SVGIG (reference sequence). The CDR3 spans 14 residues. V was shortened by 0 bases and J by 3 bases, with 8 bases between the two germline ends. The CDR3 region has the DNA TGTGCCTGGAGTGTTCAGCGGTACACCGGGGAGCTGTTTTTT. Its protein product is CAWSVQRYTGELFF.

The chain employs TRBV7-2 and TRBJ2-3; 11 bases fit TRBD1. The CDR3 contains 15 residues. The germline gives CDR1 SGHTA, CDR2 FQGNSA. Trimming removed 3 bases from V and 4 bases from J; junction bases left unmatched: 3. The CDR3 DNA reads TGTGCCAGCAGCTTGGACAGGGGGCGATCAGATACGCAGTATTTT. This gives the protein CASSLDRGRSDTQYF.

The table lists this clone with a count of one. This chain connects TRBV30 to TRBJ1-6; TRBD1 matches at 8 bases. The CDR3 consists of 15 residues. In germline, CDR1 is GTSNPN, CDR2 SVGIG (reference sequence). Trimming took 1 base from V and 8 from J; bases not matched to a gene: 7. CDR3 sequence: CAWSDGIQGDSPLHF. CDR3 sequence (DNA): TGTGCCTGGAGTGACGGAATACAGGGGGATTCACCCCTCCACTTT.

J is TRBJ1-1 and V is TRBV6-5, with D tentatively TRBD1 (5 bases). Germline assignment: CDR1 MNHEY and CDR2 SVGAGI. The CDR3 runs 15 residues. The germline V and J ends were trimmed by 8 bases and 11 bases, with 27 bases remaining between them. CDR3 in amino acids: CASAYDRDFGGGAFF. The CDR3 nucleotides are TGTGCCAGCGCTTATGACCGGGACTTTGGTGGAGGCGCTTTCTTT.

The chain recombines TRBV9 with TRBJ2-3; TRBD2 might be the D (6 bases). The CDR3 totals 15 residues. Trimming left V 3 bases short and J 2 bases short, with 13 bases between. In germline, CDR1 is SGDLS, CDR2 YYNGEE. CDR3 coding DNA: TGTGCCAGCAGCGGAATAGCGGCTCTCACAGATACGCAGTATTTT. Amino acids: CASSGIAALTDTQYF. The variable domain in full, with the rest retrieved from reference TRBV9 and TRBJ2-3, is DSGVTQTPKHLITATGQRVTLRCSPRSGDLSVYWYQQSLDQGLQFLIQYYNGEERAKGNILERFSAQQFPDLHSELNLSSLELGDSALYFCASSGIAALTDTQYFGPGTRLTVL.

CDR3 in DNA: TGTGCCAGCAGCGCACAGCCCACCGGGGAGCTGTTTTTT. It encodes CASSAQPTGELFF. This chain uses TRBV7-9 with TRBJ2-2; no clear D gene. Germline CDR1 SEHNR, CDR2 FQNEAQ (reference sequence). This CDR3 is 13 amino acids long. With 5 bases removed from V and 4 bases from J, the gap between germline ends came to 8 bases.

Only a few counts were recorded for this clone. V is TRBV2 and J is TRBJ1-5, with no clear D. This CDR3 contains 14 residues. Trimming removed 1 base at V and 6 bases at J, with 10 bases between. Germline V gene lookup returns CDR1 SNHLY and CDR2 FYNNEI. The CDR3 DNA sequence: TGTGCCAGCAGTGAAGGTCAGGTGCCTCAGCCCCAGCATTTT. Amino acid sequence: CASSEGQVPQPQHF.

The CDR3 coding sequence is TGCGCCAGCAGCCAGGGACAGGACACCGGGGAGCTGTTTTTT. Translating gives CASSQGQDTGELFF. V and J are TRBV4-1 and TRBJ2-2; 8 positions match TRBD1. V lost 3 bases and J lost 3; bases outside the gene matches: 0. Germline V lookup: CDR1 MGHRA, CDR2 YSYEKL. The CDR3 loop spans 14 amino acids.

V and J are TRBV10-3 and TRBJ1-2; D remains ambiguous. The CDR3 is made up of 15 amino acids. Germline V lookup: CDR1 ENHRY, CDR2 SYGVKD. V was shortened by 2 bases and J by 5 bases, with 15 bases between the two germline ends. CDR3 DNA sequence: TGTGCCATCAGTGAGGAGGTCAGCGAACTATATGGCTACACCTTC. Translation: CAISEEVSELYGYTF.

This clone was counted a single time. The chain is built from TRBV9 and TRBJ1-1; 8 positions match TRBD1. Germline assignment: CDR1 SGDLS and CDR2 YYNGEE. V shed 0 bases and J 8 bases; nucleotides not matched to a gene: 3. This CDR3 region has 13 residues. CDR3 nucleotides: TGTGCCAGCAGCGTAGTAACAGGGGGAGAAGCTTTCTTT. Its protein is CASSVVTGGEAFF.

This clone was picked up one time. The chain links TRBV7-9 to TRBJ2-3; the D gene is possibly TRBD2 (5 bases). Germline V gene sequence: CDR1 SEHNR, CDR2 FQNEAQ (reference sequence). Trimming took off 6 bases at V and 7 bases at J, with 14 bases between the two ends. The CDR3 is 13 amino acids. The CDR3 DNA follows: TGTGCCAGCAGGGAGGTGAGGGCAAATACGCAGTATTTT. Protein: CASREVRANTQYF.

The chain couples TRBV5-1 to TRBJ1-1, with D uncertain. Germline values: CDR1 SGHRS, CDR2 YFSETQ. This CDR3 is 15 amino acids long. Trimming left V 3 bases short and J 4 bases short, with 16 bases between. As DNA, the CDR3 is TGCGCCAGCAGCTCGGACTATACTCGGGGCACTGAAGCTTTCTTT. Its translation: CASSSDYTRGTEAFF. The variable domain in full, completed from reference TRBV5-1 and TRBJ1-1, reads KAGVTQTPRYLIKTRGQQVTLSCSPISGHRSVSWYQQTPGQGLQFLFEYFSETQRNKGNFPGRFSGRQFSNSRSEMNVSTLELGDSALYLCASSSDYTRGTEAFFGQGTRLTVV.

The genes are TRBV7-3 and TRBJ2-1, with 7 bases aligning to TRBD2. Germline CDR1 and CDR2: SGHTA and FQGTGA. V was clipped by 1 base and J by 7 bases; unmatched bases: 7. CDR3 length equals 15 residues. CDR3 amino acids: CASSLMARERNEQFF. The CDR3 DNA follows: TGTGCCAGCAGCTTAATGGCGCGGGAGAGAAATGAGCAGTTCTTC.

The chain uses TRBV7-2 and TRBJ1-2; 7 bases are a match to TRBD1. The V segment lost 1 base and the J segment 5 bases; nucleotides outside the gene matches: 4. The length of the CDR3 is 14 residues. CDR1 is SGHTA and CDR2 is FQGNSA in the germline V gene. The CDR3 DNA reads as TGTGCCAGCAGCTTAGGTCTCAGGGGGTATGGCTACACCTTC. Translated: CASSLGLRGYGYTF. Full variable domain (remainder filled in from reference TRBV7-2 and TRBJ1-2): GAGVSQSPSNKVTEKGKDVELRCDPISGHTALYWYRQSLGQGLEFLIYFQGNSAPDKSGLPSDRFSAERTGGSVSTLTIQRTQQEDSAVYLCASSLGLRGYGYTFGSGTRLTVV.

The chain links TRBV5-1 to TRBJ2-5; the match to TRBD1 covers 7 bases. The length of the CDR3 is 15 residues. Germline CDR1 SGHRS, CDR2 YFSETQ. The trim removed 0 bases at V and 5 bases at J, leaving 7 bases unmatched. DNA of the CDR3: TGCGCCAGCAGCTTGGAGAACAGGGGCGGGGAGACCCAGTACTTC. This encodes CASSLENRGGETQYF.

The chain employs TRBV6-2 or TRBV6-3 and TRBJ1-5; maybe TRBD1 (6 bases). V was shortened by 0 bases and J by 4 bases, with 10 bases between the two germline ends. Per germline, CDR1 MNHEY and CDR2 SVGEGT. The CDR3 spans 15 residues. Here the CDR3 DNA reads TGTGCCAGCAGTTACTCCAAAAGGGGGAATCAGCCCCAGCATTTT. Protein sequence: CASSYSKRGNQPQHF.

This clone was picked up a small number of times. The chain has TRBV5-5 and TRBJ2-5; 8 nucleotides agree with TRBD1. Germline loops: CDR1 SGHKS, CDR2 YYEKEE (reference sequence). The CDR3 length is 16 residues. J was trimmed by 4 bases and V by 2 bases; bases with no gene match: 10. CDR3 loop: CASSLSRGRGPETQYF. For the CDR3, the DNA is TGTGCCAGCAGCTTATCCCGGGGCAGGGGGCCAGAGACCCAGTACTTC.

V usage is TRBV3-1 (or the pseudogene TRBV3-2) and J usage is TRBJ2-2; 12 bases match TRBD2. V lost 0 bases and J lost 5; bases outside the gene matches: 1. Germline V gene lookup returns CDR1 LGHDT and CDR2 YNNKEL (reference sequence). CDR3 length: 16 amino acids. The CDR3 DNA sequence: TGTGCCAGCAGCCAAGAAGGACTAGCGGGAACCGGGGAGCTGTTTTTT. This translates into CASSQEGLAGTGELFF.

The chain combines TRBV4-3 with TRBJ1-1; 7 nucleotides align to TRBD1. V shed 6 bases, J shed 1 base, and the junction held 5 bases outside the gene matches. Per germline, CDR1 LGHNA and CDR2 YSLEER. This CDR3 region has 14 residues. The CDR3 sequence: CASRPDRANTEAFF. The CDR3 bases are TGCGCCAGCAGACCCGACAGGGCGAACACTGAAGCTTTCTTT.

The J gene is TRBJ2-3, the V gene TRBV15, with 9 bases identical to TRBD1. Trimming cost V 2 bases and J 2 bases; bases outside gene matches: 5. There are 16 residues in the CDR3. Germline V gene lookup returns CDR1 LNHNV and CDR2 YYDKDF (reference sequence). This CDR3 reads CATSRRTGVFTDTQYF. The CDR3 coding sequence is TGTGCCACCAGCAGAAGGACAGGGGTGTTCACAGATACGCAGTATTTT.

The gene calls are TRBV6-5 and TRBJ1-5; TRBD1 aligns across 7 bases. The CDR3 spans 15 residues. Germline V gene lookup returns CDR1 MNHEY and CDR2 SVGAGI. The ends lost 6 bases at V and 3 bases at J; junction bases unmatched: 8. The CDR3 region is CASRANRGYNQPQHF. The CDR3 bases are TGTGCCAGCAGGGCCAACAGGGGATACAATCAGCCCCAGCATTTT.

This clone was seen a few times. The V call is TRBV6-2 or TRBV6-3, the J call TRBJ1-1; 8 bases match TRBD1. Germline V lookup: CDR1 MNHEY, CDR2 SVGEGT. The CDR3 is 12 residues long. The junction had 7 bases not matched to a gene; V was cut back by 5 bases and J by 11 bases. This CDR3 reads CASSMDRAPAFF. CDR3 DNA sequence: TGTGCCAGCAGTATGGACAGGGCACCCGCTTTCTTT.

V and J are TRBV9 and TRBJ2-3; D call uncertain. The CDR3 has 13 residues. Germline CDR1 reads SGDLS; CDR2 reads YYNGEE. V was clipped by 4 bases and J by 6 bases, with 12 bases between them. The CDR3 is CASSPRAPDTQYF. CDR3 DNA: TGTGCCAGCAGCCCCCGAGCACCGGATACGCAGTATTTT. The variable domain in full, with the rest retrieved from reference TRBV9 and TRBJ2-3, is DSGVTQTPKHLITATGQRVTLRCSPRSGDLSVYWYQQSLDQGLQFLIQYYNGEERAKGNILERFSAQQFPDLHSELNLSSLELGDSALYFCASSPRAPDTQYFGPGTRLTVL.

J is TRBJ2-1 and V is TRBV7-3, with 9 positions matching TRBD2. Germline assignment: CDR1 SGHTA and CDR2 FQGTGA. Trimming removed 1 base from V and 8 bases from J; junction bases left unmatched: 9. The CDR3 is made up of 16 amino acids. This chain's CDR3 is CASSLSFLAGIDEQFF. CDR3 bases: TGTGCCAGCAGCTTAAGTTTCCTAGCGGGAATCGATGAGCAGTTCTTC.

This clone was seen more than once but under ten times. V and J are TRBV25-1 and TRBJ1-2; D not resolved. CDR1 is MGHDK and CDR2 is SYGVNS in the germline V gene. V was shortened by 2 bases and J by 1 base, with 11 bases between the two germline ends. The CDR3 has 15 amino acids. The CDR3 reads CASSEVGQNNYGYTF. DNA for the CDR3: TGTGCCAGCAGTGAAGTTGGGCAGAATAACTATGGCTACACCTTC.

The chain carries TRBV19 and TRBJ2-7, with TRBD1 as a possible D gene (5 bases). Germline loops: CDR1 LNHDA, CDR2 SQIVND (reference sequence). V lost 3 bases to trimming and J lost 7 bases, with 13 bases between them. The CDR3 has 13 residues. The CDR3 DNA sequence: TGTGCCAGTAGTATGGGGCGGCTCGGGGAGCAGTACTTC. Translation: CASSMGRLGEQYF.

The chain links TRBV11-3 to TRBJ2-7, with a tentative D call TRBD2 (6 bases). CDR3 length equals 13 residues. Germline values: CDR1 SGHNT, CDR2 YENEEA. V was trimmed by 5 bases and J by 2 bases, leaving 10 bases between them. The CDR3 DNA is TGTGCCAGCAGCCCCGGGGGTCCCTACGAGCAGTACGTC. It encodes CASSPGGPYEQYV.

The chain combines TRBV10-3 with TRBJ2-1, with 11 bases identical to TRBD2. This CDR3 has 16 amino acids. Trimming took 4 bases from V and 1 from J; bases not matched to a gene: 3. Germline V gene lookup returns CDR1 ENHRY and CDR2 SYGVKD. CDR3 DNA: TGTGCCATCAGTGCAACTAGCGGGAGTTCCTACAATGAGCAGTTCTTC. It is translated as CAISATSGSSYNEQFF.